Below are 15 T cell receptor beta chains sequenced from a single sample in a study of cytomegalovirus exposure and HLA in healthy donors. Primers: 60 Vbeta forward and 13 Jbeta reverse. Method: immunoSEQ multiplex PCR; TCRdb's copy keeps in-frame clones and lacks some. The sample lists under 150,000 clones, about 80% seen once, with roughly 4.2% in the top ten. Sequencing was carried out using PBMCs. These receptors were taken from a man aged 35-49 years in good health and CMV-seropositive.

Concerning this clone: Other DNA sequences in the sample encode the same CDR3. The chain has TRBV9 and TRBJ2-3; the D gene is possibly TRBD2 (5 bases). Germline CDR1 and CDR2: SGDLS and YYNGEE. The CDR3 totals 11 residues. V was clipped by 7 bases and J by 6 bases, with 9 bases between them. The CDR3 here is CASSAADTQYF. In DNA form, the CDR3 reads TGTGCCAGCTCAGCGGCGGATACGCAGTATTTT.

The chain combines TRBV4-1 with TRBJ1-3, with unresolved D. The CDR3 spans 16 residues. The V and J ends lost 3 bases and 0 bases respectively, with 12 bases between them. In germline, CDR1 is MGHRA, CDR2 YSYEKL. CDR3 protein: CASSQGGIFSGNTIYF. DNA for the CDR3: TGCGCCAGCAGCCAGGGCGGGATCTTCTCTGGAAACACCATATATTTT.

This chain connects TRBV19 to TRBJ1-1; 10 bases map to TRBD1. The CDR3 is made up of 14 amino acids. Germline values: CDR1 LNHDA, CDR2 SQIVND (reference sequence). With 3 bases clipped from V and 5 bases from J, the junction kept 3 bases outside the gene matches. CDR3 nucleotides: TGTGCCAGTAGTATGGACAGGGGGGGTACTGAAGCTTTCTTT. It specifies CASSMDRGGTEAFF.

Concerning this clone: Other DNA sequences in this specimen translate into the identical CDR3. The J gene is TRBJ2-5, the V gene TRBV18; TRBD1 agrees at 9 bases. The V gene's germline CDR1 is KGHSH and CDR2 LQKENI. The CDR3 covers 14 residues. The V and J ends lost 3 bases and 3 bases, in that order; junction bases with no gene match: 2. Here the CDR3 reads CASSPRTGEETQYF. CDR3 sequence (DNA): TGTGCCAGCTCACCCCGGACAGGGGAAGAGACCCAGTACTTC.

The CDR3 here is CAISEGLAVNEQYF. DNA of the CDR3: TGTGCCATCAGTGAAGGACTAGCGGTGAACGAGCAGTACTTC. V and J are TRBV10-3 and TRBJ2-7, with 10 bases aligning to TRBD2. Germline CDR1 is ENHRY and CDR2 is SYGVKD. The CDR3 is 14 residues long. With V trimmed by 3 bases and J by 5 bases, 4 bases remained unmatched.

About this clone itself: The same CDR3 can be traced to other DNA sequences in this sample. The chain links TRBV18 to TRBJ1-1, with D tentatively TRBD1 (5 bases). V lost 3 bases to trimming and J lost 5 bases, with 10 bases between them. Germline V gene data show CDR1 as KGHSH and CDR2 as LQKENI. The CDR3 is 13 residues long. The DNA of the CDR3 is TGTGCCAGCTCACCGGCAGGGTGGACTGAAGCTTTCTTT. This gives the protein CASSPAGWTEAFF.

The rearrangement uses TRBV5-1 and TRBJ1-1; D is unclear. The ends were cut back, 4 bases at V and 1 base at J, with 8 bases in the middle. The CDR3 is made up of 13 amino acids. Germline CDR1 is SGHRS and CDR2 is YFSETQ. The CDR3 coding sequence is TGCGCCAGCAGCGCGAACAGGAACACTGAAGCTTTCTTT. Translation: CASSANRNTEAFF.

The chain links TRBV7-9 to TRBJ1-1; 8 nucleotides match TRBD1. Looked up from germline, CDR1 is SEHNR and CDR2 is FQNEAQ (reference sequence). The J segment lost 6 bases and the V segment lost 3 bases, leaving 9 bases of the junction unmatched. This CDR3 region has 15 residues. The CDR3 DNA follows: TGTGCCAGCAGCTTCCAAACAGGGGGAGCGGCTGAAGCTTTCTTT. It specifies CASSFQTGGAAEAFF.

The V and J genes are TRBV7-9 and TRBJ1-3; D uncertain. This CDR3 comprises 17 residues. V was trimmed by 1 base and J by 1 base, leaving 14 bases between them. In germline, CDR1 is SEHNR, CDR2 FQNEAQ (reference sequence). The CDR3 DNA follows: TGTGCCAGCAGCTTAGGAGCTGTGGAGGCATCTGGAAACACCATATATTTT. This gives the protein CASSLGAVEASGNTIYF.

The rearrangement links TRBV7-2 to TRBJ1-2; no definite D call. The CDR3 contains 14 residues. The V and J ends lost 4 bases and 4 bases respectively, with 13 bases between them. Germline CDR1 reads SGHTA; CDR2 reads FQGNSA. The CDR3 here is CASSSRHPSYGYTF. The CDR3 coding sequence is TGTGCCAGCAGCTCCAGACACCCCAGCTATGGCTACACCTTC.

The chain links TRBV4-3 to TRBJ1-2; D is unresolved. Germline CDR1 is LGHNA and CDR2 is YSLEER. V lost 4 bases and J lost 2, with 11 bases in between. CDR3 length: 14 amino acids. CDR3 sequence reads: CASSRRDGNYGYTF. CDR3 bases: TGCGCCAGCAGCCGTCGAGACGGGAACTATGGCTACACCTTC.

The chain is built from TRBV29-1 and TRBJ2-1; 11 bases align to TRBD2. The CDR3 sequence is 16 residues long. Trimming took 0 bases from V and 8 from J; bases not matched to a gene: 9. Germline V gene sequence: CDR1 SQVTM, CDR2 ANQGSEA. CDR3 loop: CSVEDLTSGGRYEQFF. Written as DNA, the CDR3 is TGCAGCGTTGAAGATCTCACTAGCGGGGGACGCTATGAGCAGTTCTTC.

As to this clone: Other DNA sequences in the same sample also yield this CDR3. V gene TRBV5-1 combines with J gene TRBJ2-5, with D perhaps matching TRBD2 (6 bases). Between the trimmed V and J ends, which lost 1 base and 3 bases, there was a span of 7 bases. The CDR3 contains 13 residues. From germline, CDR1 is SGHRS and CDR2 YFSETQ. The CDR3 coding sequence is TGCGCCAGCAGCTTGCCGGGAGAAGAGACCCAGTACTTC. Translating it yields CASSLPGEETQYF.

DNA for the CDR3: TGTGCCAGCAGCTACTCGTTGACCGGGGAGCTGTTTTTT. Translated, it gives CASSYSLTGELFF. The chain carries TRBV7-3 and TRBJ2-2; D is ambiguous. The V end lost 4 bases, the J end lost 5 bases, and 8 bases lay between the germline ends. Per the germline V gene, CDR1 is SGHTA and CDR2 is FQGTGA. The CDR3 is 13 residues long.

This chain uses TRBV2 with TRBJ2-5, with 8 positions matching TRBD1. CDR1 is SNHLY, CDR2 FYNNEI, per germline. CDR3 length equals 12 residues. V lost 6 bases and J lost 6; bases outside the gene matches: 3. The CDR3: CASRQGAKTQYF. The CDR3 DNA reads as TGTGCCAGCAGGCAGGGGGCCAAGACCCAGTACTTC. The entire variable domain, with the rest obtained from reference TRBV2 and TRBJ2-5, is as follows: EPEVTQTPSHQVTQMGQEVILRCVPISNHLYFYWYRQILGQKVEFLVSFYNNEISEKSEIFDDQFSVERPDGSNFTLKIRSTKLEDSAMYFCASRQGAKTQYFGPGTRLLVL.